Presented here are 4 T cell receptor beta chains from one specimen sequenced in a study of T-cell reconstitution after alpha-beta-depleted transplantation in children listed by TCRdb under 2016. Libraries were constructed by PCR. For sequencing, an Illumina HiSeq 2500 was employed. TCR library preparation used molecular barcoding, with unique molecular identifiers applied to normalize quantification of the TCRbeta repertoire. TCRdb redid the processing of the public reads, applying fastp at Q25 and MiXCR, and retained in-frame beta chains. Each entry is one CDR3 protein sequence, shown with its most common DNA and genes. The sample contains some 500,000 distinct CDR3 sequences, over 25% of them found a single time. 2% to 2.5% of the sample is in the top ten clones. The sample here was PBMCs from the stem cell graft donor, taken from the stem cell graft. These TCRs come from a human donor who donated a stem cell graft to a child with aplastic anemia.

The table lists this clonotype with a count of one. The chain uses TRBV6-1 and TRBJ1-2; D is uncertain. CDR3 length equals 13 residues. CDR1 MNHNS and CDR2 SASEGT come from the germline V gene. Between the trimmed V and J ends, which lost 1 base and 6 bases, there was a span of 9 bases. CDR3 in amino acids: CASSEEGSHGYTF. In DNA form, the CDR3 reads TGTGCCAGCAGTGAAGAAGGTTCCCATGGCTACACCTTC.

This clonotype came up once. J is TRBJ1-1 and V is TRBV27; D ambiguous. Trimming stripped 5 bases from V and 1 base from J, with 8 bases between. This CDR3 has 13 amino acids. Germline CDR1 is MNHEY and CDR2 is SMNVEV (reference sequence). The CDR3 sequence is CASSGVGNTEAFF. Written as DNA, the CDR3 is TGTGCCAGCAGTGGGGTCGGGAACACTGAAGCTTTCTTT.

This clonotype came up a few times. The chain employs TRBV19 and TRBJ2-7, with 14 nucleotides matching TRBD2. The CDR3 consists of 16 residues. Per the germline V gene, CDR1 is LNHDA and CDR2 is SQIVND (reference sequence). Trimming removed 2 bases from V and 7 bases from J; junction bases left unmatched: 7. The CDR3: CASSIRLAGGPWEQYV. Here the CDR3 DNA reads TGTGCCAGTAGTATACGACTAGCGGGAGGGCCTTGGGAGCAGTACGTC.

This chain connects TRBV12-3 or TRBV12-4 to TRBJ2-7, with a possible D match to TRBD2 (6 bases). With 3 bases removed from V and 2 bases from J, the gap between germline ends came to 14 bases. This CDR3 contains 15 residues. Written as DNA, the CDR3 is TGTGCCAGCAGTTTGCGGGACGCCTCTACCTACGAGCAGTACTTC. Residues: CASSLRDASTYEQYF.